Reported below is one T cell receptor beta chain. Its antigen is as yet unknown. This sample is drawn from a study of beta chain features in type 1 diabetes. For the study at large: Cell yields, gender and age were similar in healthy donors and patients.

Study results and caveats: Insertion counts at VDJ junctions were lower in type 1 diabetes patients, who also showed more deletions there.

Each of the CD4+ naive, central memory, regulatory and stem cell-like memory populations was sorted via CD45RO/CCR7/CD25/CD127/CD95/CD27. Reverse transcribing all isolated RNA meant expressed TCRB transcripts were sequenced. Assay used: immunoSEQ multiplex PCR; TCRdb lists only in-frame clones, some missing. The sample records about 220,000 clones, about a tenth being singletons. Per the germline V gene, CDR1 is SGHAT and CDR2 is FQNNGV. The CDR3 contains 17 residues. The V and J ends lost 1 base and 5 bases respectively, with 18 bases between them. J is TRBJ1-3 and V is TRBV11-2; D remains ambiguous. Material: central memory CD4+ T cells from blood. This receptor was taken from a man aged 18-30 years in good health. This chain's CDR3 is CASSLAGGSIGRNTIYF. The CDR3 nucleotides are TGTGCCAGCAGCTTAGCGGGAGGGTCCATAGGAAGAAACACCATATATTTT.